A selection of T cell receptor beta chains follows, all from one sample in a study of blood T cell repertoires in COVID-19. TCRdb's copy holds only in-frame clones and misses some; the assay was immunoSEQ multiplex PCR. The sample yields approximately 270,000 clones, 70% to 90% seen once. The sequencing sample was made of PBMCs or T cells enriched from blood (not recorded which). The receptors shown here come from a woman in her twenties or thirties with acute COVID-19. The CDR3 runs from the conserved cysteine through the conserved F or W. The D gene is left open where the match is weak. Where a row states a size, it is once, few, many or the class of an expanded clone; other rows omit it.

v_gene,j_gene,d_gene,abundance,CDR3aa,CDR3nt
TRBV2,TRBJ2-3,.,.,CASSASDTQYF,TGTGCCAGCAGTGCGTCGGATACGCAGTATTTT
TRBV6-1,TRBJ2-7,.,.,CASSESHGAPVEQYF,TGTGCCAGCAGTGAATCACATGGGGCCCCCGTCGAGCAGTACTTC
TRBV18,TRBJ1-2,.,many,CASSPTSHAVYGYTF,TGTGCCAGCTCACCTACTAGCCACGCTGTTTATGGCTACACCTTC
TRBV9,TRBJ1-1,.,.,CASSGTRGITEAFF,TGTGCCAGCAGCGGCACCAGGGGTATTACTGAAGCTTTCTTT
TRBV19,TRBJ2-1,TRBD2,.,CASKSPGLAGDTYNEQFF,TGTGCCAGTAAATCACCGGGACTAGCGGGAGACACCTACAATGAGCAGTTCTTC
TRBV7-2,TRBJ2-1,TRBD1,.,CASSLAATGAYNEQFF,TGTGCCAGCAGCCTCGCGGCCACAGGGGCCTACAATGAGCAGTTCTTC
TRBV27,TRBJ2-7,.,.,CASSFSTGTEQYF,TGTGCCAGCAGTTTTTCTACAGGGACCGAGCAGTACTTC
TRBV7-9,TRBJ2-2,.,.,CASSPRAGGSGELFF,TGTGCCAGCAGCCCCAGGGCAGGGGGGTCCGGGGAGCTGTTTTTT
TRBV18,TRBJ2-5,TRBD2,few,CASSPGLDQETQYF,TGTGCCAGCTCACCCGGACTAGACCAAGAGACCCAGTACTTC
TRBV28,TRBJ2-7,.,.,CASLERINYEQYF,TGTGCCAGCCTAGAGAGAATTAACTACGAGCAGTACTTC
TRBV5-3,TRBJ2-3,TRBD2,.,CASPSGRDTDTQYF,TGTGCCAGTCCTAGCGGAAGAGACACAGATACGCAGTATTTT
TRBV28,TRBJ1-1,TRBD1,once,CASSSNRGPDTEAFF,TGTGCCAGCAGTTCAAACAGGGGTCCGGACACTGAAGCTTTCTTT
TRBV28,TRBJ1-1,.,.,CASSLSRGNTEAFF,TGTGCCAGCAGTTTGAGCAGGGGAAACACTGAAGCTTTCTTT
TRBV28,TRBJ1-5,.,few,CASSSQPQHF,TGTGCCAGCAGTTCGCAGCCCCAGCATTTT
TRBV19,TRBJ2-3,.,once,CASSIGSRLTSTDTQYF,TGTGCCAGTAGTATAGGGAGTCGGCTCACCAGCACAGATACGCAGTATTTT
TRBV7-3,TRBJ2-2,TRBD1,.,CASSLWGQPAANTGELFF,TGTGCCAGCAGCTTATGGGGACAGCCTGCTGCGAACACCGGGGAGCTGTTTTTT
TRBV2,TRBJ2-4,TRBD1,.,CASSERETGMNIQYF,TGTGCCAGCAGTGAAAGGGAGACAGGGATGAACATTCAGTACTTC
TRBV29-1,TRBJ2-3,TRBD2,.,CSVRLAVTDTQYF,TGCAGCGTTAGACTAGCGGTCACAGATACGCAGTATTTT
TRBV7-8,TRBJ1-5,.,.,CASSAGGGNQPQHF,TGTGCCAGCAGCGCCGGCGGGGGGAATCAGCCCCAGCATTTT
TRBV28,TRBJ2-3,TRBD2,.,CASSLSPQRASGSLIYTQYF,TGTGCCAGCAGTTTATCACCACAGAGGGCTAGCGGGAGTCTTATATATACGCAGTATTTT
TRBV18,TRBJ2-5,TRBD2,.,CASSPPRDGRASETQYF,TGTGCCAGCTCACCACCGAGAGACGGGAGGGCCTCGGAGACCCAGTACTTC
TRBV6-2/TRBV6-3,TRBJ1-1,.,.,CASSLPTGHLGTEAFF,TGTGCCAGCAGCCTTCCGACAGGACACCTAGGCACTGAAGCTTTCTTT
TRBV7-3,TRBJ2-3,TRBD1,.,CASSPETGGRDTQYF,TGTGCCAGCAGCCCAGAGACAGGGGGCAGAGATACGCAGTATTTT
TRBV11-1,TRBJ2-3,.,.,CASSSGNGLTDTQYF,TGTGCCAGCAGCTCTGGCAACGGGTTGACAGATACGCAGTATTTT
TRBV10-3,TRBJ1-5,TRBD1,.,CAISEDRGDQPQHF,TGTGCCATCAGTGAGGACAGGGGGGATCAGCCCCAGCATTTT
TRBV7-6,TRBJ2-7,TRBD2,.,CASSQRLAGGPSTKFYEQYF,TGTGCCAGCAGCCAAAGACTAGCGGGAGGCCCATCGACCAAATTCTACGAGCAGTACTTC
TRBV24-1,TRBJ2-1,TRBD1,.,CATSDNPGQGATSYNEQFF,TGTGCCACCAGTGATAATCCGGGACAGGGGGCAACCTCGTACAATGAGCAGTTCTTC
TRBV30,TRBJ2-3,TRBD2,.,CAWSANKYSGSPDTQYF,TGTGCCTGGAGTGCTAACAAGTACAGCGGGAGTCCAGATACGCAGTATTTT
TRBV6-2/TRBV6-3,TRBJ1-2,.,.,CASSYSGGGYTF,TGTGCCAGCAGTTACTCAGGGGGAGGCTACACCTTC
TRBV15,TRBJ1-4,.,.,CATSFQPGGWMVNEKLFF,TGTGCCACCAGCTTCCAACCGGGAGGGTGGATGGTGAATGAAAAACTGTTTTTT
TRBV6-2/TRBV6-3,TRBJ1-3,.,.,CASSYPSDTIYF,TGTGCCAGCAGTTACCCGTCGGACACCATATATTTT
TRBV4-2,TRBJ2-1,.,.,CASSPPDLDEQFF,TGTGCCAGCAGCCCCCCTGACTTAGATGAGCAGTTCTTC
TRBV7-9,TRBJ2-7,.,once,CASSLDAEDEQYF,TGTGCCAGCAGCTTAGATGCTGAGGACGAGCAGTACTTC
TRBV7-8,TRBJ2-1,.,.,CASSTRVGVEQFF,TGTGCCAGCTCGACCCGCGTTGGAGTTGAGCAGTTCTTC
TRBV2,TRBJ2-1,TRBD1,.,CASGDRGFGEQFF,TGTGCCAGCGGGGACAGGGGGTTCGGTGAGCAGTTCTTC
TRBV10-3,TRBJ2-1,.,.,CAISGRGERDEQFF,TGTGCCATCAGTGGGCGTGGAGAGCGCGATGAGCAGTTCTTC
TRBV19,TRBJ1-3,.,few,CASSLREGNTIYF,TGTGCCAGTAGTCTCAGGGAAGGAAACACCATATATTTT
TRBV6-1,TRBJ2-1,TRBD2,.,CASSESGGSFNEQFF,TGTGCCAGCAGTGAATCTGGCGGGAGTTTCAATGAGCAGTTCTTC
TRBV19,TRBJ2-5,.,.,CASSTWPPQETQYF,TGTGCCAGTAGTACGTGGCCCCCCCAAGAGACCCAGTACTTC
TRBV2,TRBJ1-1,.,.,CASSIRQPEAFF,TGTGCCAGCAGTATACGACAGCCTGAAGCTTTCTTT
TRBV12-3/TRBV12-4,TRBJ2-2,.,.,CASSRGTGELFF,TGTGCCAGCAGTCGGGGAACCGGGGAGCTGTTTTTT
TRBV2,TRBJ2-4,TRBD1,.,CASLRDRGVGAKNIQYF,TGTGCCAGCCTCCGGGACAGGGGTGTTGGCGCCAAAAACATTCAGTACTTC
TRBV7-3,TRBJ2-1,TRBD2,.,CASSSGTSGRGRYEQFF,TGTGCCAGCAGCTCGGGGACTAGCGGGAGGGGAAGATATGAGCAGTTCTTC
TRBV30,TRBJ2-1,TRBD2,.,CALGLAVRYNEQFF,TGTGCCCTGGGACTAGCGGTGCGCTACAATGAGCAGTTCTTC
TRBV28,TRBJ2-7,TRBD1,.,CASSPGQETYEQYF,TGTGCCAGCAGTCCGGGACAGGAGACCTACGAGCAGTACTTC
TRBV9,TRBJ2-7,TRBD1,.,CASSARDRDYEQYF,TGTGCCAGCAGCGCTAGGGACAGAGACTACGAGCAGTACTTC
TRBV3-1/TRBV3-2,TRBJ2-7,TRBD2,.,CASSQSGTSGRACYF,TGTGCCAGCAGCCAGTCCGGGACTAGCGGGAGGGCCTGTTACTTC
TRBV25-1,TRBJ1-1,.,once,CASSESTTGSEAFF,TGTGCCAGCAGTGAGTCCACGACAGGATCTGAAGCTTTCTTT
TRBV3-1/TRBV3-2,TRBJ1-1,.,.,CASSLTGTNTEAFF,TGTGCCAGCAGCCTAACGGGGACTAACACTGAAGCTTTCTTT
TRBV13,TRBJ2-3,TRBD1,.,CASSLKRGLPTDTQYF,TGTGCCAGCAGCTTAAAGAGGGGGCTGCCCACAGATACGCAGTATTTT
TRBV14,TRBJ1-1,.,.,CASSQQGTEAFF,TGTGCCAGCAGCCAACAGGGGACTGAAGCTTTCTTT
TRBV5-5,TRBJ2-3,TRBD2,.,CASSLAGGSGADTQYF,TGTGCCAGCAGCTTGGCCGGGGGGAGTGGTGCAGATACGCAGTATTTT